This T cell receptor beta chain came from a study of beta chain features in type 1 diabetes. The CDR3 totals 15 residues. Trimming cost V 1 base and J 5 bases, with 13 bases left between them. Germline values: CDR1 SGHTA, CDR2 FQGTGA. Study-wide results and limits: Type 1 diabetes patients showed a moderate but significant shortening of TCRB CDR3s in all four CD4+ subsets.

Of the isolated RNA, all was reverse transcribed, and so the sequenced material was expressed TCRB transcripts. Only in-frame clones appear in the TCRdb table, and some are missing; sequencing was by immunoSEQ multiplex PCR. The table has approximately 160,000 clones, 7.5% to 9.5% seen once. This clone was seen more than once but under ten times. Its antigen is unknown. Sequenced input: central memory CD4+ T cells from blood. This TCR derives from a woman aged 18-29 years in good health. J is TRBJ2-3 and V is TRBV7-3; a possible D gene is TRBD2 (6 bases). The CDR3 bases are TGTGCCAGCAGCTTAAACGCAGGGACTGGAGATACGCAGTATTTT. Translated, it gives CASSLNAGTGDTQYF. The full variable domain, rest sourced from reference TRBV7-3 and TRBJ2-3, is GAGVSQTPSNKVTEKGKYVELRCDPISGHTALYWYRQSLGQGPEFLIYFQGTGAADDSGLPNDRFFAVRPEGSVSTLKIQRTERGDSAVYLCASSLNAGTGDTQYFGPGTRLTVL.